A single sample is the source of the 10 T cell receptor beta chains below, sequenced in a study of blood T cell repertoires in COVID-19. Sequencing was performed with immunoSEQ multiplex PCR; in TCRdb, only in-frame clones are kept and a portion is missing. Of approximately 280,000 clones in the sample, roughly nine tenths were seen once. Sequenced: PBMCs or T cells enriched from blood (not recorded which). The receptors derive from an older woman who had recovered from COVID-19.

The chain has TRBV2 and TRBJ1-4, with 7 positions matching TRBD1. The CDR3 is 13 amino acids. With V trimmed by 8 bases and J by 4 bases, 4 bases remained unmatched. In germline, CDR1 is SNHLY, CDR2 FYNNEI. The CDR3 DNA reads as TGTGCCAGCGCCGGGACAGATAATGAAAAACTGTTTTTT. Protein: CASAGTDNEKLFF.

J is TRBJ1-6 and V is TRBV19, with D possibly TRBD1 on 6 matching bases. Germline V gene sequence: CDR1 LNHDA, CDR2 SQIVND (reference sequence). Trimming left V 3 bases short and J 9 bases short, with 12 bases between. The CDR3 has 14 amino acids. CDR3 in amino acids: CASSIGGIGSPLHF. The CDR3 region has the DNA TGTGCCAGTAGTATTGGGGGCATCGGTTCACCCCTCCACTTT.

The chain combines TRBV3-1 (or the pseudogene TRBV3-2) with TRBJ1-5; D uncertain. Trimming stripped 0 bases from V and 4 bases from J, with 4 bases between. Germline V lookup: CDR1 LGHDT, CDR2 YNNKEL (reference sequence). The CDR3 has 13 amino acids. CDR3 coding DNA: TGTGCCAGCAGCCAAGACACAAATCAGCCCCAGCATTTT. Translated, it gives CASSQDTNQPQHF.

The chain joins TRBV23-1 to TRBJ2-7; 8 nucleotides line up with TRBD1. TRBV23-1 is recorded as an ORF, its role being uncertain. After removal of 1 base from V and 5 bases from J, the junction contained 10 bases not matched to a gene. The CDR3 is made up of 16 amino acids. CDR3 region: CASSQYGADREHEQYF. The CDR3 nucleotides read TGCGCCAGCAGTCAATATGGAGCGGACAGGGAACACGAGCAGTACTTC.

CDR3: CASSLLRGGGPDTQYF. The CDR3 DNA follows: TGTGCCAGCAGTTTACTTCGGGGGGGCGGCCCAGATACGCAGTATTTT. The gene calls are TRBV27 and TRBJ2-3; TRBD2 aligns across 8 bases. V gave up 2 bases and J gave up 4 bases; unmatched junction bases: 8. Germline V gene sequence: CDR1 MNHEY, CDR2 SMNVEV (reference sequence). CDR3 length: 16 residues.

This chain links TRBV30 with TRBJ1-5, with D uncertain. Trimming removed 2 bases from V and 4 bases from J, with 9 bases in between. Looked up from germline, CDR1 is GTSNPN and CDR2 is SVGIG (reference sequence). The length of the CDR3 is 13 residues. CDR3 sequence: CAWSLAGNQPQHF. Written as DNA, the CDR3 is TGTGCCTGGAGTCTGGCGGGGAATCAGCCCCAGCATTTT.

The J gene is TRBJ2-1, the V gene TRBV3-1 (or the pseudogene TRBV3-2); 8 positions match TRBD2. Unmatched junction bases numbered 18, after V lost 4 bases and J lost 4 bases. The CDR3 contains 19 residues. CDR1 is LGHDT and CDR2 is YNNKEL in the germline V gene (reference sequence). The CDR3 reads CASSPGIQASGLRYNEQFF. Here the CDR3 DNA reads TGTGCCAGCAGCCCCGGTATCCAAGCTAGCGGGTTGAGGTACAATGAGCAGTTCTTC.

The CDR3 sequence is CASSFGGIGQYF. CDR3 DNA sequence: TGTGCCAGCAGTTTTGGAGGGATCGGGCAGTACTTC. The V and J genes are TRBV12-3 or TRBV12-4 and TRBJ2-7, with a weak D call TRBD2 (6 bases). V was clipped by 3 bases and J by 9 bases, with 12 bases between them. This CDR3 comprises 12 residues.

The V and J genes are TRBV12-5 and TRBJ2-1, with a weak D call TRBD1 (5 bases). Trimming stripped 0 bases from V and 9 bases from J, with 15 bases between. The CDR3 loop spans 15 amino acids. The germline V gene encodes CDR1 LGHNT and CDR2 FRNRAP. The CDR3 coding sequence is TGTGCTAGTGGTTTGGTACTGGGTGGGGCAATTGAGCAGTTCTTC. Translating gives CASGLVLGGAIEQFF.

This clone was seen once. The rearrangement joins TRBV24-1 to TRBJ2-1; 7 bases are a match to TRBD1. This CDR3 has 13 residues. V gave up 7 bases and J gave up 9 bases; unmatched junction bases: 8. From germline, CDR1 is KGHDR and CDR2 SFDVKD. The chain's CDR3 is CATSLTGAGEQFF. The CDR3 bases are TGTGCCACCAGCCTTACAGGGGCGGGTGAGCAGTTCTTC.